What follows are 23 T cell receptor beta chains derived from one specimen sequenced in a study of shared clonotypes between healthy human individuals (dated by TCRdb to 2018 to 2021). CD8 naive samples were CD45RO-negative cells positively selected for CCR7, giving a CD45RA+CCR7+ population that excluded TemRA cells. Libraries were made using the immunoSEQ multiplex PCR assay. Here the immuneACCESS table is served through TCRdb, limited to in-frame sequences with V and J called. Missing clones are a known gap in these copies; in checked studies unresolved V genes cover under half, and the rest lacks a known reason. The sample contains around 1.9 million clones, around 93% of them found a single time. Roughly 1.7% of the sample lies in the top ten. Input material: naive CD8+ T cells from PBMCs. The cell subset or site label, as the study defines it: CD45RA+CCR7+. These receptors were collected from a man aged 18 to 29 in good health. Some clones in this sample may be carry-over from other donors' samples.

V is TRBV11-1 and J is TRBJ2-5, with D perhaps matching TRBD2 (6 bases). Germline CDR1 and CDR2: SGHAT and FQDESV (reference sequence). The CDR3 has 13 residues. Deletions cut 2 bases from V and 4 bases from J, with 8 bases between. The CDR3 sequence: CASSLNSGETQYF. For the CDR3, the DNA is TGTGCCAGCAGCTTAAATAGCGGAGAGACCCAGTACTTC.

This clone has only a few counts. Within the sample, other DNA sequences also encode this same CDR3. The chain combines TRBV7-9 with TRBJ1-1; TRBD1 matches 7 bases. V lost 3 bases and J lost 5; bases outside the gene matches: 0. The CDR3 length is 12 residues. CDR1 and CDR2 from the germline V gene are SEHNR and FQNEAQ (reference sequence). The CDR3 DNA reads TGTGCCAGCAGCTTGACAGGGACTGAAGCTTTCTTT. The encoded protein is CASSLTGTEAFF.

The CDR3 region has the DNA TGTGCCAGCGGGACGGTCCGCAGGAGGAGCTCCTACAATGAGCAGTTCTTC. This codes for CASGTVRRRSSYNEQFF. The chain carries TRBV27 and TRBJ2-1, with D perhaps being TRBD1 or TRBD2 (5 bases each). This CDR3 has 17 amino acids. Deletions cut 8 bases from V and 0 bases from J, with 20 bases between. Germline loops: CDR1 MNHEY, CDR2 SMNVEV (reference sequence).

This sequence joins TRBV6-1 and TRBJ2-7, with D perhaps matching TRBD1 (6 bases). Trimming shortened V by 8 bases and J by 3 bases, and 8 bases separated the two germline ends. The germline V gene has CDR1 MNHNS and CDR2 SASEGT. The CDR3 spans 11 residues. CDR3 coding DNA: TGTGCCAGCTTGGACAGCTACGAGCAGTACTTC. It yields the protein CASLDSYEQYF.

CDR3 loop: CASSVYEDNEQFF. The CDR3 nucleotides are TGTGCCAGCAGCGTCTATGAGGACAATGAGCAGTTCTTC. The gene calls are TRBV9 and TRBJ2-1, with unresolved D. Germline V CDR1 and CDR2: SGDLS, YYNGEE. V was trimmed by 2 bases and J by 5 bases, leaving 8 bases between them. The CDR3 contains 13 residues.

V gene TRBV11-2 combines with J gene TRBJ2-7; TRBD2 aligns across 8 bases. From germline, CDR1 is SGHAT and CDR2 FQNNGV. With 3 bases clipped from V and 5 bases from J, the junction kept 15 bases outside the gene matches. This CDR3 region has 17 residues. The CDR3: CASSLRAGGPRMDEQYF. The CDR3, as DNA: TGTGCCAGCAGCTTGCGGGCGGGAGGCCCTAGAATGGACGAGCAGTACTTC.

This clone was detected only a few times. The chain employs TRBV15 and TRBJ2-7, with unresolved D. CDR1 is LNHNV, CDR2 YYDKDF, per germline (reference sequence). Trimming took off 3 bases at V and 3 bases at J, with 9 bases between the two ends. This CDR3 region has 13 residues. CDR3 sequence (DNA): TGTGCCACCAGCAGTGGGCCGGGCTACGAGCAGTACTTC. Protein sequence: CATSSGPGYEQYF.

This chain joins TRBV29-1 and TRBJ1-2, with D perhaps TRBD1 (6 bases). CDR3 length: 14 residues. Germline lookup yields CDR1 SQVTM and CDR2 ANQGSEA. Trimming removed 2 bases at V and 2 bases at J, with 12 bases between. The CDR3 region has the DNA TGCAGCGTTGAATTAGCTACAGGGAACTATGGCTACACCTTC. This encodes CSVELATGNYGYTF.

The chain has TRBV30 and TRBJ1-4; no reliable D call. CDR1 and CDR2 from the germline V gene are GTSNPN and SVGIG (reference sequence). Trimming removed 0 bases at V and 8 bases at J, with 13 bases between. CDR3 length equals 14 residues. CDR3 amino acids: CAWSVPVGYEKLFF. In DNA form, the CDR3 reads TGTGCCTGGAGTGTACCTGTGGGGTACGAAAAACTGTTTTTT.

The chain links TRBV7-3 to TRBJ2-6; perhaps TRBD1 as D (5 bases). The V end lost 3 bases, the J end lost 0 bases, and 15 bases lay between the germline ends. This CDR3 spans 18 amino acids. The V gene's germline CDR1 is SGHTA and CDR2 FQGTGA. CDR3 DNA: TGTGCCAGCAGCTTCCCAGTGGACAACCCCTCTGGGGCCAACGTCCTGACTTTC. It is translated as CASSFPVDNPSGANVLTF. Based on the CDR3 plus reference TRBV7-3 and TRBJ2-6, the full variable domain is GAGVSQTPSNKVTEKGKYVELRCDPISGHTALYWYRQSLGQGPEFLIYFQGTGAADDSGLPNDRFFAVRPEGSVSTLKIQRTERGDSAVYLCASSFPVDNPSGANVLTFGAGSRLTVL.

The chain employs TRBV28 and TRBJ1-5; 7 nucleotides agree with TRBD1. This CDR3 is 17 amino acids long. From germline, CDR1 is MDHEN and CDR2 SYDVKM. The trim removed 4 bases at V and 0 bases at J, leaving 9 bases unmatched. CDR3 sequence (DNA): TGTGCCAGCAGTTCCGGCGACAGGGCCCATAGCAATCAGCCCCAGCATTTT. This encodes CASSSGDRAHSNQPQHF.

This rearrangement joins TRBV19 to TRBJ2-2, with D unresolved. There are 15 residues in the CDR3. From germline, CDR1 is LNHDA and CDR2 SQIVND (reference sequence). Trimming cost V 1 base and J 0 bases, with 6 bases left between them. As DNA, the CDR3 is TGTGCCAGTAGTATAGTTAACGCGAACACCGGGGAGCTGTTTTTT. Translation: CASSIVNANTGELFF.

CDR3 loop: CASSLAIGANSYEQYF. CDR3 DNA: TGTGCCAGCAGCTTAGCCATCGGGGCCAACTCCTACGAGCAGTACTTC. The chain has TRBV7-9 and TRBJ2-7; D may correspond to TRBD1 or TRBD2 (5 bases each). Germline V CDR1 and CDR2: SEHNR, FQNEAQ (reference sequence). The ends were cut back, 0 bases at V and 0 bases at J, with 12 bases in the middle. There are 16 residues in the CDR3.

This sequence joins TRBV9 and TRBJ2-2; tentative D call: TRBD1 (6 bases). With 4 bases removed from V and 5 bases from J, the gap between germline ends came to 15 bases. Germline V CDR1 and CDR2: SGDLS, YYNGEE. CDR3 length: 15 residues. The CDR3 here is CASSTRGGETGELFF. The CDR3 nucleotides are TGTGCCAGCAGCACCAGGGGCGGAGAAACCGGGGAGCTGTTTTTT. The variable domain in full, completed from reference TRBV9 and TRBJ2-2, reads DSGVTQTPKHLITATGQRVTLRCSPRSGDLSVYWYQQSLDQGLQFLIQYYNGEERAKGNILERFSAQQFPDLHSELNLSSLELGDSALYFCASSTRGGETGELFFGEGSRLTVL.

This clone was picked up a small number of times. The chain employs TRBV7-9 and TRBJ1-2; 7 positions agree with TRBD1. Unmatched junction bases numbered 12, after V lost 7 bases and J lost 4 bases. From germline, CDR1 is SEHNR and CDR2 FQNEAQ (reference sequence). This CDR3 is 15 amino acids long. CDR3 sequence (DNA): TGTGCCAGCACCCCCCGGGGAGGGGGCGGCTATGGCTACACCTTC. As protein: CASTPRGGGGYGYTF.

The chain has TRBV11-2 and TRBJ2-3, with 7 positions matching TRBD2. Germline V lookup: CDR1 SGHAT, CDR2 FQNNGV. This CDR3 spans 16 amino acids. After removal of 1 base from V and 2 bases from J, the junction contained 6 bases not matched to a gene. The chain's CDR3 is CASSLGGGSFTDTQYF. CDR3 sequence (DNA): TGTGCCAGCAGCTTAGGGGGCGGGAGTTTCACAGATACGCAGTATTTT.

V usage is TRBV27 and J usage is TRBJ2-7; 15 bases line up with TRBD2. In germline, CDR1 is MNHEY, CDR2 SMNVEV (reference sequence). With V trimmed by 3 bases and J by 5 bases, 8 bases remained unmatched. The CDR3 is 17 residues long. As DNA, the CDR3 is TGTGCCAGCAGTTTTTTGGGACTAGCGGGAGGTTCCCACGAGCAGTACTTC. This codes for CASSFLGLAGGSHEQYF.

Notes on this clone: This CDR3 is also generated by other DNA sequences in the sample. The chain combines TRBV9 with TRBJ2-1; 11 positions agree with TRBD2. CDR3 length equals 15 residues. V gave up 0 bases and J gave up 7 bases; unmatched junction bases: 3. In germline, CDR1 is SGDLS, CDR2 YYNGEE. The CDR3 spells CASSVELAGANEQFF. In DNA, the CDR3 is TGTGCCAGCAGCGTAGAACTAGCGGGAGCAAATGAGCAGTTCTTC.

This clone was observed a handful of times. The J gene is TRBJ1-2, the V gene TRBV14; D ambiguous. The germline gives CDR1 SGHDN, CDR2 FVKESK. The CDR3 totals 13 residues. V dropped 3 bases and J dropped 5 bases, with 10 bases sitting between them. In DNA, the CDR3 is TGTGCCAGCAGCCATCCTCGGGGTTATGGCTACACCTTC. It translates to CASSHPRGYGYTF. Full variable domain (rest looked up from reference TRBV14 and TRBJ1-2): EAGVTQFPSHSVIEKGQTVTLRCDPISGHDNLYWYRRVMGKEIKFLLHFVKESKQDESGMPNNRFLAERTGGTYSTLKVQPAELEDSGVYFCASSHPRGYGYTFGSGTRLTVV.

V usage is TRBV5-6 and J usage is TRBJ2-5; D is undetermined. This CDR3 has 14 amino acids. Germline lookup yields CDR1 SGHDT and CDR2 YYEEEE. V lost 7 bases, J lost 2 bases, and 15 bases lay in between. The CDR3 sequence is CASQQWVVQETQYF. In nucleotides, the CDR3 is TGTGCCAGCCAACAGTGGGTCGTGCAAGAGACCCAGTACTTC.

The table lists this clone with a few counts. The J gene is TRBJ1-1, the V gene TRBV5-6; D is undetermined. Germline CDR1 reads SGHDT; CDR2 reads YYEEEE. The CDR3 is made up of 14 amino acids. V was trimmed by 0 bases and J by 4 bases, leaving 10 bases between them. The CDR3 DNA reads TGTGCCAGCAGCTTGGGGGGAAGAGGCACTGAAGCTTTCTTT. Translating it yields CASSLGGRGTEAFF. Supplemented by reference TRBV5-6 and TRBJ1-1, the full variable domain reads DAGVTQSPTHLIKTRGQQVTLRCSPKSGHDTVSWYQQALGQGPQFIFQYYEEEERQRGNFPDRFSGHQFPNYSSELNVNALLLGDSALYLCASSLGGRGTEAFFGQGTRLTVV.

Comments on this clone: This CDR3 is also generated by other DNA sequences in the sample. The chain couples TRBV27 to TRBJ2-2; unclear D gene. V was shortened by 4 bases and J by 2 bases, with 5 bases between the two germline ends. This CDR3 has 13 amino acids. From germline, CDR1 is MNHEY and CDR2 SMNVEV (reference sequence). Written as DNA, the CDR3 is TGTGCCAGCAGTTCCGTTAACACCGGGGAGCTGTTTTTT. Translating it yields CASSSVNTGELFF.

The chain uses TRBV27 and TRBJ2-7; 8 bases map to TRBD1. The CDR3 is 16 residues long. The J segment lost 4 bases and the V segment lost 7 bases, leaving 15 bases of the junction unmatched. CDR1 is MNHEY, CDR2 SMNVEV, per germline (reference sequence). The CDR3 DNA reads TGTGCCAGCAAACCCGAGTCCGGACAGGGTAGGTACGAGCAGTACTTC. Translating gives CASKPESGQGRYEQYF.